The present T cell receptor beta chain was sequenced within a study of post-analysis software for immune sequencing data. The germline gives CDR1 SGHVS, CDR2 FNYEAQ. The CDR3 spans 15 residues. V shed 1 base and J shed 3 bases, with 10 bases lying between them. TCR beta cDNA libraries included unique molecular identifiers. When 1 to 10 million T cells were used, they gave some 540,000 cDNA molecules. TCRdb processed the PCR reads anew with MiXCR; each CDR3 protein has one entry. The sample yields 800,000 to 950,000 distinct CDR3 sequences, roughly half seen once. With regard to this clonotype: No antigen is known for it.

The study, taken as a whole, reports: Patients with multiple sclerosis recorded significantly lower normalized Chao1 diversity than controls, the study found. There were a few TRBV segments more frequent in patients than controls, and TRBV5-6, TRBV5-1 and TRBV20-1 were among them.

The sample was blood. This TCR was sampled from a girl aged 10 to 17 with multiple sclerosis. The V and J genes are TRBV7-6 and TRBJ1-5; D perhaps matches TRBD1 (6 bases). Here the CDR3 reads CASSLERGYNQPQHF. The DNA of the CDR3 is TGTGCCAGCAGCTTAGAAAGGGGGTACAATCAGCCCCAGCATTTT.